This TCR beta chain was documented in a study of early T cells in non-severe SARS-CoV-2 infection. Study as a whole: Unsorted whole-blood RNA was sequenced in bulk, leaving chains unpaired.

As part of library construction, unique molecular identifiers were attached to individual cDNA molecules. In TCRdb, the 5' RACE reads were re-called with MiXCR into one record per CDR3 protein. The table records 60,000 to 90,000 distinct CDR3 sequences, 8.5% to 10% of them present only once. Germline V gene lookup returns CDR1 MDHEN and CDR2 SYDVKM. Trimming removed 3 bases from V and 1 base from J, with 13 bases in between. CDR3 length: 16 amino acids. Notes on this clonotype: Its antigen is unknown.

Overall study results and limits: Private and CD4 specificities were missed by VDJdb matching, which favored anti-spike CD8 responses.

This receptor was obtained from an adult who was a healthcare worker with PCR-confirmed SARS-CoV-2 infection or an uninfected control (not recorded which). The J gene is TRBJ2-4, the V gene TRBV28; D may correspond to TRBD1 or TRBD2 (5 bases each). Input material: whole blood. The DNA for the CDR3 is TGTGCCAGCAGTTTCACCGGGGCGGAGGCCAAAAACATTCAGTACTTC. Amino acids: CASSFTGAEAKNIQYF.